The TCR beta chain described here comes from a study of blood T cell repertoires in COVID-19. Looking at the study overall: Donors in the United States, Italy and Spain gave samples during acute or convalescent COVID-19. T cells, B-cell-depleted T cells, or PBMCs provided the cDNA or gDNA that served as material.

CDR1 SGHTA and CDR2 FQGNSA come from the germline V gene. This CDR3 is 14 amino acids long. V was clipped by 5 bases and J by 2 bases, with 10 bases between them. Original processing methods: Amplification of reference gene primers provided the estimated nucleated cell counts. Repertoires were generated with immunoSEQ multiplex PCR, while TCRdb's copy carries only in-frame clones and drops some. V and J calls and clone size are given by that table; D and trimming were obtained from the DNA. The data contain about 64,000 clones, less than 80% of them seen just once; the ten biggest clones take up more than 9.5%.

This clonotype originated in a human donor in a cohort sampled during active COVID-19. J is TRBJ2-1 and V is TRBV7-2; D is possibly TRBD1 (6 bases). The sample was peripheral blood. CDR3 loop: CASSLRGAYNEQFF. The CDR3, as DNA: TGTGCCAGCAGCCTCAGGGGAGCCTACAATGAGCAGTTCTTC.